The 24 T cell receptor beta chains below all came from one sample that was sequenced in a study of radiotherapy plus CTLA-4 blockade in lung cancer. Measured with immunoSEQ multiplex PCR; TCRdb has only the in-frame clones, and not every one. The sample contains 53,000 or so clones, roughly four fifths of which appear only once. The sample consisted of peripheral blood, taken from a patient treated with radiotherapy plus ipilimumab. The receptors come from a human donor with non-small cell lung cancer who had stable disease on radiotherapy plus ipilimumab.

The chain combines TRBV28 with TRBJ2-7, with TRBD1 as a possible D gene (5 bases). The CDR3 totals 15 residues. The V end was cut by 8 bases, the J end by 0 bases, with 17 bases between. Germline V lookup: CDR1 MDHEN, CDR2 SYDVKM. CDR3 in DNA: TGTGCCAGCTCCTCCCTTCAGGGTAGCTCCTACGAGCAGTACGTC. This encodes CASSSLQGSSYEQYV.

This chain uses TRBV5-5 with TRBJ2-7; D is uncertain. Germline V gene sequence: CDR1 SGHKS, CDR2 YYEKEE (reference sequence). This CDR3 spans 11 amino acids. Trimming took 3 bases from V and 2 from J, leaving 3 bases between them. The CDR3 DNA reads as TGTGCCAGCAGCTCCACCTACGAGCAGTACTTC. It encodes CASSSTYEQYF.

This clone was seen a handful of times. V usage is TRBV7-9 and J usage is TRBJ2-7; TRBD1 is a possible D gene (6 bases). Germline-derived CDR1 and CDR2 are SEHNR and FQNEAQ (reference sequence). The CDR3 sequence is 14 residues long. Trimming shortened V by 5 bases and J by 6 bases, and 17 bases separated the two germline ends. In DNA, the CDR3 is TGTGCCAGCAGCGTAAGGGACACCTTTTCCGAGCAGTACTTC. Its translation is CASSVRDTFSEQYF.

V and J are TRBV2 and TRBJ2-7, with a tentative D call TRBD2 (6 bases). Germline V gene data show CDR1 as SNHLY and CDR2 as FYNNEI. V lost 6 bases and J 1 base, leaving 16 bases between the germline ends. The CDR3 is 15 amino acids. CDR3 coding DNA: TGTGCCAGCAGCTTAGGGCGGGGTCCATCCTACGAGCAGTACTTC. Residues: CASSLGRGPSYEQYF.

Details on this clone: At one of its ends the junction is not consistent with the germline gene, which may arise from a read error. At the DNA level, this CDR3 is encoded by other sequences in the same sample as well. The genes are TRBV27 and TRBJ2-3; a weak D match, TRBD1 (6 bases). This CDR3 comprises 14 residues. Germline CDR1 is MNHEY and CDR2 is SMNVEV (reference sequence). The CDR3 DNA reads as TGTGCCAGCGTACGCCTTGGGGGCACGGATACGCAGTATTTT. This gives the protein CASVRLGGTDTQYF.

The V call is TRBV7-3, the J call TRBJ2-5, with D perhaps TRBD1 or TRBD2 (6 bases each). V was trimmed by 6 bases and J by 5 bases, leaving 19 bases between them. The CDR3 runs 15 residues. Germline CDR1 reads SGHTA; CDR2 reads FQGTGA. The CDR3 sequence is CASSSTRGSGETQYF. The DNA of the CDR3 is TGTGCCAGCAGTTCTACCAGGGGCAGCGGGGAGACCCAGTACTTC.

This chain uses TRBV5-6 with TRBJ2-5; either TRBD1 or TRBD2 may supply D (5 bases each). Deletions cut 4 bases from V and 7 bases from J, with 20 bases between. Per germline, CDR1 SGHDT and CDR2 YYEEEE. This CDR3 comprises 15 residues. The CDR3 DNA reads as TGTGCCAGCAGCGGCGAGAGGGGCGTCCGGGGGACCCAGTACTTC. It codes for CASSGERGVRGTQYF.

The DNA of the CDR3 is TGTGCCAGTAGTTCCGCTAGCGGGACTGCAGATACGCAGTATTTT. This encodes CASSSASGTADTQYF. The chain recombines TRBV19 with TRBJ2-3, with 9 bases that match TRBD2. The trim removed 5 bases at V and 4 bases at J, leaving 7 bases unmatched. The CDR3 consists of 15 residues. CDR1 is LNHDA and CDR2 is SQIVND in the germline V gene (reference sequence). The variable domain in full, completed from reference TRBV19 and TRBJ2-3, reads DGGITQSPKYLFRKEGQNVTLSCEQNLNHDAMYWYRQDPGQGLRLIYYSQIVNDFQKGDIAEGYSVSREKKESFPLTVTSAQKNPTAFYLCASSSASGTADTQYFGPGTRLTVL.

The V gene is TRBV10-3, the J gene TRBJ1-5; D possibly corresponds to TRBD1 (5 bases). The germline gives CDR1 ENHRY, CDR2 SYGVKD. CDR3 size: 13 residues. V was shortened by 4 bases and J by 4 bases, with 8 bases between the two germline ends. CDR3 coding DNA: TGTGCCATCAGTGTGGGGGGGAATCAGCCCCAGCATTTT. It translates to CAISVGGNQPQHF.

The DNA for the CDR3 is TGTGCCAGCTCACCCTCCCGGTTGGGGGGAGTAATCGAGCAGTACTTC. Its translation is CASSPSRLGGVIEQYF. The rearrangement joins TRBV18 to TRBJ2-7; maybe TRBD2 (6 bases). The CDR3 loop spans 16 amino acids. The germline gives CDR1 KGHSH, CDR2 LQKENI. V lost 3 bases to trimming and J lost 6 bases, with 21 bases between them. The variable domain in full, with the rest retrieved from reference TRBV18 and TRBJ2-7, is NAGVMQNPRHLVRRRGQEARLRCSPMKGHSHVYWYRQLPEEGLKFMVYLQKENIIDESGMPKERFSAEFPKEGPSILRIQQVVRGDSAAYFCASSPSRLGGVIEQYFGPGTRLTVT.

The DNA of the CDR3 is TGTGCCTGGAGTGTGCGACAGGGGGCTGAAGCTTTCTTT. Encoded protein: CAWSVRQGAEAFF. The V gene is TRBV30, the J gene TRBJ1-1; TRBD1 aligns across 9 bases. CDR1 and CDR2 (germline): GTSNPN, SVGIG (reference sequence). V shed 0 bases, J shed 6 bases, and the junction held 2 bases outside the gene matches. The CDR3 totals 13 residues.

The rearrangement joins TRBV7-9 to TRBJ2-2; maybe TRBD2 (5 bases). The V gene lost 1 base and the J gene lost 6 bases, with 12 bases spanning the gap. The V gene's germline CDR1 is SEHNR and CDR2 FQNEAQ (reference sequence). The CDR3 consists of 15 residues. In DNA form, the CDR3 reads TGTGCCAGCAGCTTAGACTTAGCGAGGGCCGGGGAGCTGTTTTTT. Protein: CASSLDLARAGELFF. Full variable domain (outside the CDR3, taken from reference TRBV7-9 and TRBJ2-2): DTGVSQNPRHKITKRGQNVTFRCDPISEHNRLYWYRQTLGQGPEFLTYFQNEAQLEKSRLLSDRFSAERPKGSFSTLEIQRTEQGDSAMYLCASSLDLARAGELFFGEGSRLTVL.

The rearrangement joins TRBV6-1 to TRBJ2-1; TRBD1 is a possible D gene (5 bases). The V end was cut by 5 bases, the J end by 8 bases, with 10 bases between. This CDR3 has 12 amino acids. Germline V CDR1 and CDR2: MNHNS, SASEGT. The CDR3 here is CASSYWGDEQFF. The CDR3 region has the DNA TGTGCCAGCAGTTATTGGGGCGATGAGCAGTTCTTC.

This sequence joins TRBV10-1 and TRBJ2-2; a possible D gene is TRBD2 (5 bases). Germline assignment: CDR1 WNHNN and CDR2 SYGVQD (reference sequence). Trimming left V 8 bases short and J 4 bases short, with 11 bases between. This CDR3 is 13 amino acids long. The CDR3 sequence: CASRSGITGELFF. DNA for the CDR3: TGCGCCAGCCGGTCCGGGATCACCGGGGAGCTGTTTTTT.

The V gene is TRBV7-2, the J gene TRBJ2-7, with D perhaps TRBD1 (5 bases). Trimming removed 4 bases at V and 5 bases at J, with 12 bases between. The CDR3 is made up of 13 amino acids. Germline V CDR1 and CDR2: SGHTA, FQGNSA. CDR3 bases: TGTGCCAGCAGCTCCTGGACACTCGACGAGCAGTACTTC. Translation gives CASSSWTLDEQYF.

V gene TRBV7-8 combines with J gene TRBJ1-1; TRBD1 is a possible D gene (6 bases). This CDR3 comprises 15 residues. CDR1 and CDR2 from the germline V gene are SGHVS and FQNEAQ. The V end lost 1 base, the J end lost 4 bases, and 13 bases lay between the germline ends. The CDR3 DNA sequence: TGTGCCAGCAGCTTAGACTGGGGGGCTGGCACTGAAGCTTTCTTT. Encoded protein: CASSLDWGAGTEAFF.

V and J are TRBV6-6 and TRBJ2-7, with TRBD1 as a possible D gene (5 bases). This CDR3 comprises 14 residues. With 0 bases removed from V and 3 bases from J, the gap between germline ends came to 9 bases. The germline V gene has CDR1 MNHNY and CDR2 SVGAGI (reference sequence). This CDR3 is CASSYSAQGYEQYF. The DNA for the CDR3 is TGTGCCAGCAGTTACTCAGCCCAGGGCTACGAGCAGTACTTC.

The chain combines TRBV4-1 with TRBJ2-5; 13 bases are a match to TRBD2. J gave up 5 bases and V 0 bases, and 9 bases lay outside the gene matches. The germline gives CDR1 MGHRA, CDR2 YSYEKL. The CDR3 loop spans 18 amino acids. The CDR3 sequence: CASSQDQLAGGRGETQYF. CDR3 sequence (DNA): TGCGCCAGCAGCCAAGATCAACTAGCGGGGGGGCGTGGGGAGACCCAGTACTTC.

This clone was counted a single time. The chain joins TRBV18 to TRBJ2-6; D uncertain. Germline assignment: CDR1 KGHSH and CDR2 LQKENI. V lost 3 bases, J lost 1 base, and 1 base lay in between. CDR3 length: 13 amino acids. CDR3 sequence (DNA): TGTGCCAGCTCACCGTCTGGGGCCAACGTCCTGACTTTC. Residues: CASSPSGANVLTF.

The chain uses TRBV5-1 and TRBJ1-1; TRBD1 is a possible D gene (6 bases). V was clipped by 0 bases and J by 8 bases, with 11 bases between them. CDR1 and CDR2 (germline): SGHRS, YFSETQ. The CDR3 length is 13 residues. Here the CDR3 reads CASSLGRGTEAFF. The DNA of the CDR3 is TGCGCCAGCAGCTTGGGCAGGGGCACAGAAGCTTTCTTT.

In this sample, this clone turned up a few times. The chain joins TRBV27 to TRBJ2-7, with D possibly TRBD1 on 6 matching bases. Germline V gene sequence: CDR1 MNHEY, CDR2 SMNVEV (reference sequence). This CDR3 is built from 19 residues. V was clipped by 6 bases and J by 3 bases, with 30 bases between them. DNA of the CDR3: TGTGCCAGCAGCCGATGCCTCTTAAGACAGGACGTTAGCCTCTACGAGCAGTACGTC. Translation gives CASSRCLLRQDVSLYEQYV.

The rearrangement links TRBV2 to TRBJ1-2; D gene ambiguous. Germline V lookup: CDR1 SNHLY, CDR2 FYNNEI. Trimming removed 3 bases at V and 7 bases at J, with 9 bases between. The length of the CDR3 is 12 residues. The CDR3 DNA follows: TGTGCCAGCAGTGACCGAGGCTCTGGCTACACCTTC. Translated, it gives CASSDRGSGYTF.

V and J are TRBV2 and TRBJ1-5; TRBD1 agrees at 8 bases. Germline-derived CDR1 and CDR2 are SNHLY and FYNNEI. Trimming took 8 bases from V and 5 from J; bases not matched to a gene: 5. The CDR3 is 13 amino acids. The CDR3 DNA reads as TGTGCCAGCGGGGACAGGTCTTATCAGCCCCAGCATTTT. Translated: CASGDRSYQPQHF.

This chain links TRBV2 with TRBJ1-1; D is possibly TRBD1 (5 bases). CDR1 SNHLY and CDR2 FYNNEI come from the germline V gene. The V and J ends lost 6 bases and 4 bases respectively, with 12 bases between them. This CDR3 is 13 amino acids long. CDR3 sequence: CASRAGRTTEAFF. The CDR3 nucleotides read TGTGCCAGCAGGGCAGGGAGAACCACTGAAGCTTTCTTT.